Following are 20 T cell receptor beta chains from one sample sequenced in a study of T-cell reconstitution after alpha-beta-depleted transplantation in children. Construction of the TCRbeta library involved unique molecular identifiers. TCRdb re-called the PCR reads through MiXCR, storing one row per CDR3 protein. The profile shows under 60,000 distinct CDR3 sequences, under 6.5% of them singletons. Sequencing used PBMCs, mostly from graft donor cells, obtained 60 days after TCRalphabeta/CD19-depleted stem cell transplant. The receptors stem from a female patient younger than 10 who had a stem cell transplant for aplastic anemia, so the T cells may come from the graft donor.

This clonotype was recorded many times. V usage is TRBV28 and J usage is TRBJ2-3, with 13 bases identical to TRBD2. The CDR3 consists of 17 residues. V was pared by 6 bases and J by 1 base, with 7 bases of the junction left unmatched. The germline V gene encodes CDR1 MDHEN and CDR2 SYDVKM. In DNA form, the CDR3 reads TGTGCCAGCAGCTGGACTAGCGGGAGTCGTGGCACAGATACGCAGTATTTT. It codes for CASSWTSGSRGTDTQYF.

This clonotype has a count of ten or more. This chain links TRBV12-3 or TRBV12-4 with TRBJ2-3; 7 bases match TRBD1. This CDR3 has 14 residues. J lost 6 bases, V lost 7 bases, and 10 bases had no gene match. CDR3 amino acids: CASTPQGSGDTQYF. Written as DNA, the CDR3 is TGTGCCAGCACCCCACAGGGGAGTGGGGATACGCAGTATTTT.

This clonotype was seen once. The rearrangement links TRBV5-1 to TRBJ2-7; D is undetermined. Trimming took off 4 bases at V and 3 bases at J, with 11 bases between the two ends. The CDR3 totals 13 residues. Germline CDR1 SGHRS, CDR2 YFSETQ. CDR3 in DNA: TGCGCCAGCAGCATCCCAGGTAGCTACGAGCAGTACTTC. Protein sequence: CASSIPGSYEQYF.

This clonotype was detected many times. The chain uses TRBV7-3 and TRBJ1-1; D unclear. From germline, CDR1 is SGHTA and CDR2 FQGTGA. The CDR3 covers 14 residues. The V end was cut by 5 bases, the J end by 1 base, with 11 bases between. CDR3 residues: CASSLLGGNTEAFF. The CDR3 region has the DNA TGTGCCAGCAGCCTGTTGGGTGGGAACACTGAAGCTTTCTTT.

This clonotype was seen many times. This chain joins TRBV12-3 or TRBV12-4 and TRBJ2-1, with D perhaps matching TRBD2 (6 bases). This CDR3 has 14 amino acids. With 1 base removed from V and 6 bases from J, the gap between germline ends came to 10 bases. This CDR3 is CASSLERVGNEQFF. CDR3 in DNA: TGTGCCAGCAGTTTAGAGCGGGTGGGCAATGAGCAGTTCTTC.

This clonotype appeared many times. V and J are TRBV5-1 and TRBJ2-5; D is possibly TRBD1 (5 bases). CDR3 length: 14 residues. The V end was cut by 4 bases, the J end by 1 base, with 11 bases between. Looked up from germline, CDR1 is SGHRS and CDR2 is YFSETQ. The CDR3 protein is CASSRDSLQETQYF. The CDR3 nucleotides are TGCGCCAGCAGCCGAGACAGTCTCCAAGAGACCCAGTACTTC.

This clonotype has ten or more counts. This chain joins TRBV11-2 and TRBJ2-2; a weak D match, TRBD2 (5 bases). Trimming removed 4 bases from V and 5 bases from J, with 11 bases in between. The V gene's germline CDR1 is SGHAT and CDR2 FQNNGV. The CDR3 totals 14 residues. This CDR3 reads CASSWELETGELFF. The CDR3, as DNA: TGTGCCAGCAGCTGGGAGTTGGAGACCGGGGAGCTGTTTTTT.

This clonotype was found many times. V and J are TRBV5-1 and TRBJ2-1; 10 bases are a match to TRBD2. Germline loops: CDR1 SGHRS, CDR2 YFSETQ. There are 14 residues in the CDR3. V was pared by 2 bases and J by 6 bases, with 2 bases of the junction left unmatched. CDR3 DNA sequence: TGCGCCAGCAGCTTTAGCGGGGGGATCAATGAGCAGTTCTTC. It encodes CASSFSGGINEQFF.

At least ten counts were recorded for this clonotype. The CDR3 reads CASSQSLTVNEQFF. CDR3 bases: TGTGCCAGCAGCCAGTCCTTGACTGTCAATGAGCAGTTCTTC. J is TRBJ2-1 and V is TRBV3-1; no clear D. Germline CDR1 is LGHDT and CDR2 is YNNKEL (reference sequence). The CDR3 extends over 14 amino acids. V gave up 3 bases and J gave up 6 bases, with 12 bases separating them.

By sample share, this clonotype is medium-sized. The chain combines TRBV7-9 with TRBJ2-7; D uncertain. Germline loops: CDR1 SEHNR, CDR2 FQNEAQ (reference sequence). V dropped 6 bases and J dropped 4 bases, with 10 bases sitting between them. The CDR3 spans 12 residues. The CDR3 coding sequence is TGTGCCAGCAGTATAGCAGATTACGAGCAGTACGTC. It specifies CASSIADYEQYV.

This clonotype has only a few counts. The V and J genes are TRBV2 and TRBJ2-1; D remains unclear. Trimming cost V 3 bases and J 2 bases, with 8 bases left between them. There are 14 residues in the CDR3. Germline loops: CDR1 SNHLY, CDR2 FYNNEI. CDR3 coding DNA: TGTGCCAGCAGTGAGACGGGCCCCTACAATGAGCAGTTCTTC. Its protein is CASSETGPYNEQFF.

This clonotype has ten or more counts. This rearrangement joins TRBV4-3 to TRBJ2-5, with D perhaps matching TRBD1 or TRBD2 (5 bases each). V was pared by 0 bases and J by 7 bases, with 9 bases between. This CDR3 contains 13 residues. CDR1 LGHNA and CDR2 YSLEER come from the germline V gene. The CDR3 spells CASSQDWGSTQYF. The CDR3 coding sequence is TGCGCCAGCAGCCAAGACTGGGGGTCGACCCAGTACTTC.

This clonotype showed up many times. The chain combines TRBV7-9 with TRBJ2-5, with unresolved D. Trimming removed 5 bases from V and 3 bases from J, with 13 bases in between. The CDR3 has 14 residues. Looked up from germline, CDR1 is SEHNR and CDR2 is FQNEAQ (reference sequence). CDR3 in DNA: TGTGCCAGCAGCCCGAGTTCAGCAAAAGAGACCCAGTACTTC. Protein sequence: CASSPSSAKETQYF.

This clonotype was counted at least ten times. This chain connects TRBV12-3 or TRBV12-4 to TRBJ2-1; 9 bases line up with TRBD1. The ends lost 5 bases at V and 5 bases at J; junction bases unmatched: 7. This CDR3 has 15 amino acids. The CDR3 DNA is TGTGCCAGCAGTCCACAGGGGGCTTGGAACAATGAGCAGTTCTTC. Residues: CASSPQGAWNNEQFF.

This clonotype occurred many times. This sequence joins TRBV5-1 and TRBJ2-4; D unclear. The CDR3 has 17 amino acids. V lost 0 bases to trimming and J lost 0 bases, with 13 bases between them. Germline CDR1 reads SGHRS; CDR2 reads YFSETQ. In DNA, the CDR3 is TGCGCCAGCAGCTTGGGGACCCTCCTAGAAGCCAAAAACATTCAGTACTTC. Its protein is CASSLGTLLEAKNIQYF. The full variable domain, in which reference TRBV5-1 and TRBJ2-4 provide the parts outside the CDR3, is KAGVTQTPRYLIKTRGQQVTLSCSPISGHRSVSWYQQTPGQGLQFLFEYFSETQRNKGNFPGRFSGRQFSNSRSEMNVSTLELGDSALYLCASSLGTLLEAKNIQYFGAGTRLSVL.

This clonotype was picked up many times. The J gene is TRBJ1-2, the V gene TRBV29-1; D is unclear. The germline gives CDR1 SQVTM, CDR2 ANQGSEA. The CDR3 totals 13 residues. V was clipped by 0 bases and J by 4 bases, with 9 bases between them. The CDR3 loop reads CSVEDLATYGYTF. The CDR3, as DNA: TGCAGCGTTGAAGATTTGGCTACCTATGGCTACACCTTC.

This clonotype was detected ten times or more. This rearrangement joins TRBV5-5 to TRBJ2-1; D remains ambiguous. The germline CDR1 and CDR2 sequences are SGHKS and YYEKEE (reference sequence). There are 15 residues in the CDR3. V was clipped by 3 bases and J by 0 bases, with 10 bases between them. The CDR3 spells CASSSAESSYNEQFF. CDR3 DNA sequence: TGTGCCAGCAGCTCGGCGGAGAGCTCCTACAATGAGCAGTTCTTC.

The CDR3 loop is CASSLDPGRPGELFF. DNA of the CDR3: TGCGCCAGCAGCTTGGATCCCGGGAGGCCCGGGGAGCTGTTTTTT. The chain recombines TRBV5-1 with TRBJ2-2; TRBD2 matches 7 bases. The V gene's germline CDR1 is SGHRS and CDR2 YFSETQ. This CDR3 is 15 amino acids long. Trimming removed 0 bases from V and 6 bases from J; junction bases left unmatched: 5.

This clonotype was seen repeatedly, ten times or more. The J gene is TRBJ2-5, the V gene TRBV29-1; TRBD1 aligns across 7 bases. Per the germline V gene, CDR1 is SQVTM and CDR2 is ANQGSEA. With 4 bases clipped from V and 1 base from J, the junction kept 9 bases outside the gene matches. There are 15 residues in the CDR3. The CDR3 DNA reads TGCAGCGTTGTTGTTGGGGGACAGATCCAAGAGACCCAGTACTTC. It translates to CSVVVGGQIQETQYF.

This clonotype has a count of ten or more. The chain recombines TRBV4-1 with TRBJ2-2; no clear D. CDR1 and CDR2 (germline): MGHRA, YSYEKL. The CDR3 runs 15 residues. The ends were cut back, 0 bases at V and 5 bases at J, with 10 bases in the middle. The CDR3 sequence: CASSQDQVRTGELFF. Here the CDR3 DNA reads TGCGCCAGCAGCCAAGATCAGGTTAGGACCGGGGAGCTGTTTTTT.